This TCR beta chain appears in the sequencing data of a study of T cells in narcolepsy. The study's findings and limits: Healthy controls reportedly lacked the autoreactive clonotypes serially found in patients' blood. Some memory CD4+ repertoires had no autoreactive clone sequences. Autoreactive HCRT-specific and TRIB2-specific clonotypes were marked in same-patient CSF-versus-blood CD4+ comparisons.

A remark on this clone: The antigen is not known.

Some clones are missing from TCRdb's copy, which holds only in-frame ones; the method was immunoSEQ multiplex PCR. The table has around 33,000 clones, roughly 87% seen once. V gave up 6 bases and J gave up 4 bases, with 12 bases separating them. The CDR3 loop spans 13 amino acids. The germline V gene has CDR1 MNHNS and CDR2 SASEGT. The chain has TRBV6-1 and TRBJ1-1, with D possibly being TRBD1 (5 bases). The sequencing sample was made of CD45RA- memory CD4+ T cells from PBMCs. The clonotype originates from a human donor with narcolepsy. The CDR3 here is CASRNQGGTEAFF. CDR3 nucleotide sequence: TGTGCCAGCAGGAACCAGGGTGGCACTGAAGCTTTCTTT.